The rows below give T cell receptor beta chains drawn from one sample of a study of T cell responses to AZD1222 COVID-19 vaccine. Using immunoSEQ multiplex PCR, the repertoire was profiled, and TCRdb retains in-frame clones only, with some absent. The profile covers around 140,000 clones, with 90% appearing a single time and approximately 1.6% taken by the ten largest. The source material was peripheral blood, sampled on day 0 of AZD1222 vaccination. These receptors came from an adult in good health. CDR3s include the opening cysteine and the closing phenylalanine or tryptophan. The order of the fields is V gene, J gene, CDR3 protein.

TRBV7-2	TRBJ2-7	CASSPGTGGNEQYF
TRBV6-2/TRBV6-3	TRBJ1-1	CASSRQGAITEAFF
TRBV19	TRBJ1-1	CASSIGGGRNTEAFF
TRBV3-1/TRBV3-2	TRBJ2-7	CASSPLNDITYEQYF
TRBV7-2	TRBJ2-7	CASSITGTHSYEQYF
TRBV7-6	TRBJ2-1	CASSLRAGEDNEQFF
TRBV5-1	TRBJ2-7	CASSLEYGTIYEQYF
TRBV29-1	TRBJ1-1	CSVDLSTEAFF
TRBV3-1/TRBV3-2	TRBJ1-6	CASSLGGFYNSPLHF
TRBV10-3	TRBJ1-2	CAISESQGADGYTF
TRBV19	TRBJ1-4	CAAGGRTNEKLFF
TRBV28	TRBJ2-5	CASSGGEGDQETQYF
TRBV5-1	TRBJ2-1	CASSPLQVGFHNEQFF
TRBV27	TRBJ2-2	CASSSGLAANTGELFF
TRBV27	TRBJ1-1	CASRPYGQYRAFF
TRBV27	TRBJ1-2	CASSTLQGVGRGYTF
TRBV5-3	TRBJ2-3	CARSRQGMGTDTQYF
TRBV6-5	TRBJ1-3	CASKRTASGNTIYF
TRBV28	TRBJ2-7	CASTYRDPSSYEQYF
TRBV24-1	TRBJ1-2	CATSAGDRYGYTF
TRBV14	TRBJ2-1	CASSQGSSGSTFSGNEQFF
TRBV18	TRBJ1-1	CASSHGTGDTEAFF
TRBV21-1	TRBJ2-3	CASSKDRRLAGGPGTDTQYF
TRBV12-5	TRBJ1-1	CASGLERVEAFF
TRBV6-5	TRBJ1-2	CASSPRTDYGYTF
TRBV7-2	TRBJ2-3	CASSLHVSGLADTQYF
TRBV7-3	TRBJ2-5	CASSLGGRETQYF
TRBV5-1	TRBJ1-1	CASSLQGPEGGTEAFF
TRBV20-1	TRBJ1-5	CSASPSTGGNQPQHF
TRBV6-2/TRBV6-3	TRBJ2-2	CASSYQGTGVVPGELFF
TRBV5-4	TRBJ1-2	CASSSPAGVYGYTF
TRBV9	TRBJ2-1	CASSQSPGASTYNEQFF
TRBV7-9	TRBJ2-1	CASDRIGDYNEQFF
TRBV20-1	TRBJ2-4	CSASRDRKNIQYF
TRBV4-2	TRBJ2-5	CASSHPFDGSGETQYF
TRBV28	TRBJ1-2	CASSPGQGALNGYTF
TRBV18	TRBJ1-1	CASSPQGNTEAFF
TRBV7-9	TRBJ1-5	CASSIKGQGEPQHF
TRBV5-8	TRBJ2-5	CASRKLVGVQETQYF
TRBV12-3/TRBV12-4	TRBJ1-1	CASSFKGWTEAFF
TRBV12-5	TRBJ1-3	CASGFSHSGNTIYF